This paragraph covers one TCR beta chain sequence. A single record per CDR3 protein comes from TCRdb applying MiXCR to the 5' RACE reads. The sample records 950 to 1,500 distinct CDR3 sequences, roughly 84% being singletons. Six healthy women, forming three identical twin pairs, donated samples. The sample originates from a study of identical twins' blood T cells. This CDR3 spans 13 amino acids. Per the germline V gene, CDR1 is SGHDN and CDR2 is FVKESK. V was trimmed by 1 base and J by 9 bases, leaving 7 bases between them. The V call is TRBV14, the J call TRBJ1-6; D unresolved. The material sequenced was PBMCs. This sequence originates from a woman aged 18-49 years in good health. The CDR3 protein is CASSQVKFSPLHF. For the CDR3, the DNA is TGTGCCAGCAGCCAAGTAAAGTTTTCACCCCTCCACTTT.